Below are 16 T cell receptor beta chains sequenced from a single sample in a study of chemoradiotherapy in HPV16-positive cancers. Profiling relied on immunoSEQ multiplex PCR, and the TCRdb table lists in-frame clones only, not all of them. The sample yields more than 10,000 clones, 89% seen once. Material: blood, obtained from a patient who underwent chemoradiotherapy. All receptors derive from a human donor with HPV-associated anogenital cancer.

The chain is built from TRBV15 and TRBJ2-7; D may correspond to TRBD1 or TRBD2 (5 bases each). The V gene's germline CDR1 is LNHNV and CDR2 YYDKDF (reference sequence). The V end lost 3 bases, the J end lost 0 bases, and 15 bases lay between the germline ends. The CDR3 is 16 residues long. CDR3 loop: CATSRIRSGSSYEQYF. The CDR3 nucleotides are TGTGCCACCAGCAGGATCCGGTCAGGGAGCTCCTACGAGCAGTACTTC.

The V and J genes are TRBV5-4 and TRBJ2-2; D may be TRBD1 (6 bases). V lost 4 bases and J lost 7, with 17 bases in between. This CDR3 is 15 amino acids long. Per the germline V gene, CDR1 is SGHNT and CDR2 is YYREEE (reference sequence). The CDR3 loop is CASSPQQGLGGELFF. The CDR3, as DNA: TGTGCCAGCAGCCCCCAACAGGGATTAGGCGGGGAGCTGTTTTTT.

The V and J genes are TRBV29-1 and TRBJ2-3; D is unresolved. This CDR3 is built from 10 residues. Germline loops: CDR1 SQVTM, CDR2 ANQGSEA. With 6 bases removed from V and 5 bases from J, the gap between germline ends came to 6 bases. CDR3 loop: CSVSEDTQYF. CDR3 bases: TGCAGCGTCTCAGAAGATACGCAGTATTTT.

The gene calls are TRBV15 and TRBJ1-4, with D perhaps TRBD1 (5 bases). Trimming stripped 1 base from V and 7 bases from J, with 16 bases between. Looked up from germline, CDR1 is LNHNV and CDR2 is YYDKDF (reference sequence). This CDR3 is 16 amino acids long. The CDR3 sequence is CATSRVAGRTGEKLFF. The DNA of the CDR3 is TGTGCCACCAGCAGAGTGGCGGGACGAACGGGTGAAAAACTGTTTTTT.

For the CDR3, the DNA is TGTGCCAGCGAGGGGGCCTACGAGCAGTACTTC. Translation gives CASEGAYEQYF. This chain uses TRBV7-9 with TRBJ2-7; the D gene is possibly TRBD1 (6 bases). The CDR3 totals 11 residues. The germline V gene encodes CDR1 SEHNR and CDR2 FQNEAQ (reference sequence). Trimming took 8 bases from V and 2 from J, leaving 7 bases between them.

V is TRBV6-1 and J is TRBJ2-3, with 8 bases fitting TRBD2. This CDR3 spans 15 amino acids. Germline V lookup: CDR1 MNHNS, CDR2 SASEGT. The V segment lost 3 bases and the J segment 6 bases; nucleotides outside the gene matches: 8. The CDR3 DNA is TGTGCCAGCAGTGACCGGGGACTAGTTCGCGATACGCAGTATTTT. This sequence encodes CASSDRGLVRDTQYF.

The V call is TRBV19, the J call TRBJ1-5, with TRBD1 matching over 10 bases. J gave up 2 bases and V 1 base, and 2 bases lay outside the gene matches. CDR3 size: 16 residues. From germline, CDR1 is LNHDA and CDR2 SQIVND (reference sequence). CDR3 in DNA: TGTGCCAGTAGTATAGGCGGGACAGGGGGCAATCAGCCCCAGCATTTT. Translation gives CASSIGGTGGNQPQHF.

The genes are TRBV29-1 and TRBJ2-2; tentatively, D is TRBD1 or TRBD2 (6 bases each). The germline CDR1 and CDR2 sequences are SQVTM and ANQGSEA. V gave up 4 bases and J gave up 3 bases, with 12 bases separating them. The length of the CDR3 is 14 residues. CDR3 loop: CSVVRGVDTGELFF. CDR3 nucleotides: TGCAGCGTTGTTAGGGGGGTAGACACCGGGGAGCTGTTTTTT.

The rearrangement links TRBV7-9 to TRBJ1-6; no clear D gene. This CDR3 is 14 amino acids long. With 0 bases removed from V and 11 bases from J, the gap between germline ends came to 11 bases. Per germline, CDR1 SEHNR and CDR2 FQNEAQ (reference sequence). The CDR3 nucleotides are TGTGCCAGCAGCTTAGCGGTAGGAGGTCCACCCCTCCACTTT. It translates to CASSLAVGGPPLHF.

The chain has TRBV2 and TRBJ1-4; D remains ambiguous. Looked up from germline, CDR1 is SNHLY and CDR2 is FYNNEI. The germline V and J ends were trimmed by 6 bases and 6 bases, with 11 bases remaining between them. The CDR3 extends over 13 amino acids. The CDR3 loop reads CASREGSHEKLFF. The DNA of the CDR3 is TGTGCCAGCAGGGAGGGCAGTCATGAAAAACTGTTTTTT.

This clone is a singleton in its sample. This chain joins TRBV18 and TRBJ1-1; D remains unclear. The CDR3 sequence is 14 residues long. From germline, CDR1 is KGHSH and CDR2 LQKENI. V lost 6 bases to trimming and J lost 1 base, with 12 bases between them. The CDR3 DNA reads TGTGCCAGCTCCCCTCGGACGGAGAACACTGAAGCTTTCTTT. Translated: CASSPRTENTEAFF.

J is TRBJ2-3 and V is TRBV14, with 12 positions matching TRBD2. This CDR3 spans 16 amino acids. CDR1 is SGHDN and CDR2 is FVKESK in the germline V gene. The V gene end was trimmed by 4 bases and the J gene end by 13 bases; junction bases not matched to a gene: 15. The CDR3 coding sequence is TGTGCCAGCAGCCCCCTAGCGGGAGGGCCTCGCGGCGGCGAGTATTTT. This encodes CASSPLAGGPRGGEYF.

V and J are TRBV10-2 and TRBJ1-1; D is possibly TRBD1 (5 bases). Germline assignment: CDR1 WSHSY and CDR2 SAAADI. The V and J ends lost 4 bases and 5 bases respectively, with 11 bases between them. The CDR3 totals 13 residues. The DNA for the CDR3 is TGCGCCAGCAGTGTCGAGGGGCGGACTGAAGCTTTCTTT. Protein: CASSVEGRTEAFF.

CDR3 loop: CASSLFLAGGRDEQYF. CDR3 nucleotide sequence: TGTGCCAGCAGCTTGTTCCTAGCGGGAGGGAGAGACGAGCAGTACTTC. The gene calls are TRBV5-4 and TRBJ2-7; 12 bases are a match to TRBD2. The CDR3 spans 16 residues. V was clipped by 1 base and J by 5 bases; unmatched bases: 7. Germline CDR1 is SGHNT and CDR2 is YYREEE (reference sequence).

The CDR3 DNA reads as TGTGCCACCTCCGAAACCAGTGGAGGAACTGAAGCTTTCTTT. It encodes CATSETSGGTEAFF. The chain links TRBV19 to TRBJ1-1; D unresolved. The CDR3 sequence is 14 residues long. Germline V CDR1 and CDR2: LNHDA, SQIVND (reference sequence). V was shortened by 10 bases and J by 5 bases, with 20 bases between the two germline ends.

The chain couples TRBV29-1 to TRBJ2-7, with no clear D. Trimming left V 0 bases short and J 2 bases short, with 11 bases between. This CDR3 has 14 residues. Germline V gives CDR1 SQVTM, CDR2 ANQGSEA. The CDR3 region is CSVEDMEPTYEQYF. CDR3 DNA sequence: TGCAGCGTTGAAGATATGGAACCCACCTACGAGCAGTACTTC.